A selection of T cell receptor beta chains follows, all from one sample in a study of T cells in Graves' hyperthyroidism and ophthalmopathy. MiXCR was run by TCRdb on the multiplex PCR reads, yielding one entry per CDR3 protein. The sample carries nearly 750,000 distinct CDR3 sequences, under 45% recorded once. What was sequenced was blood. The receptors derive from a woman in her thirties or forties with Graves' hyperthyroidism. The CDR3 runs from the conserved cysteine through the conserved F or W. Part of the rows lack a size; the others show once, few, many or a class for expanded clones.

CDR3 protein	V gene	clone size
CASSLASGHLYEQYF	TRBV7-2	many
CASSQGNAYTEAFF	TRBV19	many
CASSSGSSSNQPQHF	TRBV7-9	many
CASSLSGMVTQYF	TRBV7-9	few
CASRTGGAHGYTF	TRBV28	.
CASSLTLTGSTEAFF	TRBV7-2	.
CASSPGDPGSPLHF	TRBV6-5	.
CAILSRQEGNTIYF	TRBV6-5	few
CASSPYTSRNTGELFF	TRBV9	.
CASGTARDGYTF	TRBV25-1	.
CASSPTQGADGYTF	TRBV7-9	.
CASIDEGEGNQPQHF	TRBV6-1	few
CSLGGSYEQYF	TRBV29-1	.
CASSQESPGTEAFF	TRBV5-1	.
CASSLGLTFNEQYF	TRBV7-9	many
CSARSYVSNEKLFF	TRBV20-1	few
CASSRQDMNAEAFF	TRBV19	few
CASSATGGTGSPLHF	TRBV3-1	few
CASSTGQRVNTEAFF	TRBV19	many
CATSDSSDRYYGYTF	TRBV24-1	once
CASSQVVTGQPQHF	TRBV4-1	.
CASSEILFSYEQYF	TRBV10-2	few
CASSLRSSGGKQGNTGELFF	TRBV7-9	.
CASSTSLGVRYGYTF	TRBV19	.
CAWTGGTKPPFGPVDPYEQYF	TRBV25-1	once
CASSQQGDYGYTF	TRBV12-3/TRBV12-4	many
CASFVEGTNQPQHF	TRBV2	.
CASSYKGLRNQPQHF	TRBV6-6	few
CASSPHNYSYEQYF	TRBV9	.
CASSLSSANTGELFF	TRBV14	.
CATSEGVYGYTF	TRBV24-1	.
CASRPGQGSGGYTF	TRBV7-9	few
CASSSSGRYEQYF	TRBV7-9	many
CASRNRGSNQPQHF	TRBV6-2/TRBV6-3	.
CASGVMDLRLGEQYF	TRBV12-3/TRBV12-4	.
CASSYSDYSYEQYF	TRBV7-2	.
CASSPDVTQHF	TRBV7-2	few
CASSARAGNTIYF	TRBV25-1	.
CASRWERGLKRDEKLFF	TRBV6-2/TRBV6-3	few